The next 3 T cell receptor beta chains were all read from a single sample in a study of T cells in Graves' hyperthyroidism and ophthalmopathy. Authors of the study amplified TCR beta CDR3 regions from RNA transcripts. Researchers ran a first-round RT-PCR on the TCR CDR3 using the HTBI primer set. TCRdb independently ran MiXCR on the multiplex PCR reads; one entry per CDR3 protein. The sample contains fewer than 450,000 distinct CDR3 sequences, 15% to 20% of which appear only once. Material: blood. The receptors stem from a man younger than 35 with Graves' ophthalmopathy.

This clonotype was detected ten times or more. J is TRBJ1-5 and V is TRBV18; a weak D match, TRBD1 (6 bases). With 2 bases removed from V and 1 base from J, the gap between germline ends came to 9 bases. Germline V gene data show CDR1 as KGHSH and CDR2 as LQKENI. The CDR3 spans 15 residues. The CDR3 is CASSPETGSNQPQHF. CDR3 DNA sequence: TGTGCCAGCTCACCAGAGACAGGAAGCAATCAGCCCCAGCATTTT.

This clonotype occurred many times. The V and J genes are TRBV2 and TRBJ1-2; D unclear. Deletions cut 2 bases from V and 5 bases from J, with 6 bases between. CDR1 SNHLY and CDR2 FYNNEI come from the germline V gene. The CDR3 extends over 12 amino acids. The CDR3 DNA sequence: TGTGCCAGCAGTGAACGGATGTATGGCTACACCTTC. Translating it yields CASSERMYGYTF.

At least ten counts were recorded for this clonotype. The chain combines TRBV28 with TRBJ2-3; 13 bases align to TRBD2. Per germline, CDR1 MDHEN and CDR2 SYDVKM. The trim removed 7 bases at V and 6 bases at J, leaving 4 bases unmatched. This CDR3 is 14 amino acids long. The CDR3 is CASITSGGGDTQYF. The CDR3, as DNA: TGTGCCAGCATTACTAGCGGGGGGGGGGATACGCAGTATTTT.